The rows below give T cell receptor beta chains drawn from one sample of a study of OX40 agonist ivuxolimab in advanced cancers. The assay was immunoSEQ multiplex PCR, and TCRdb's table has in-frame clones only and misses some. The sample has approximately 66,000 clones; 85% are singletons. Here the sequenced sample was CD4+ or CD8+ T cells sorted from blood, taken in a trial of the OX40 agonist ivuxolimab. These receptors came from an adult with an advanced solid tumor such as melanoma, head and neck, liver or kidney cancer. CDR3s include the opening cysteine and the closing phenylalanine or tryptophan. D genes are given only for firm matches.

v_gene	d_gene	j_gene	CDR3aa	CDR3nt
TRBV11-3	TRBD1	TRBJ2-2	CASSSFGTANTGELFF	TGTGCCAGCAGCTCCTTCGGGACAGCCAACACCGGGGAGCTGTTTTTT
TRBV2	TRBD1	TRBJ1-1	CATLRQGRSEAFF	TGTGCCACCCTGCGACAGGGAAGGTCTGAAGCTTTCTTT
TRBV6-1	-	TRBJ2-2	CASSMTGNTGELFF	TGTGCCAGCAGTATGACAGGGAACACCGGGGAGCTGTTTTTT
TRBV5-4	TRBD1	TRBJ1-2	CASSPGTARGRYGYTF	TGTGCCAGCAGCCCGGGGACAGCCCGGGGCCGGTATGGCTACACCTTC
TRBV7-2	-	TRBJ1-5	CASSFSGDVSNQPQHF	TGTGCCAGCAGCTTCTCAGGGGATGTCAGCAATCAGCCCCAGCATTTT
TRBV19	-	TRBJ1-1	CASSIQTGSLMNTEAFF	TGTGCCAGTAGTATTCAGACAGGTTCTCTAATGAACACTGAAGCTTTCTTT
TRBV6-5	-	TRBJ1-1	CASSYSRGGDTEVFF	TGTGCCAGCAGTTACTCGAGGGGAGGGGACACTGAAGTTTTCTTT
TRBV27	-	TRBJ1-3	CASSRAGRGNTIYF	TGTGCCAGCAGTCGGGCAGGGAGGGGAAACACCATATATTTT
TRBV9	TRBD2	TRBJ2-5	CASSVGTSGGQETQYF	TGTGCCAGCAGCGTAGGGACTAGCGGGGGGCAAGAGACCCAGTACTTC
TRBV6-5	-	TRBJ1-3	CASSSSHLGNTIYF	TGTGCCAGCAGTTCGTCTCATCTCGGAAACACCATATATTTT
TRBV4-1	TRBD1	TRBJ2-1	CASTSQGRTGEDNEQFF	TGCGCCAGCACGTCCCAGGGGAGGACAGGGGAAGACAATGAGCAGTTCTTC
TRBV30	TRBD1	TRBJ1-5	CAWNRQGAIGNQPQHF	TGTGCCTGGAATAGGCAGGGGGCGATCGGCAATCAGCCCCAGCATTTT